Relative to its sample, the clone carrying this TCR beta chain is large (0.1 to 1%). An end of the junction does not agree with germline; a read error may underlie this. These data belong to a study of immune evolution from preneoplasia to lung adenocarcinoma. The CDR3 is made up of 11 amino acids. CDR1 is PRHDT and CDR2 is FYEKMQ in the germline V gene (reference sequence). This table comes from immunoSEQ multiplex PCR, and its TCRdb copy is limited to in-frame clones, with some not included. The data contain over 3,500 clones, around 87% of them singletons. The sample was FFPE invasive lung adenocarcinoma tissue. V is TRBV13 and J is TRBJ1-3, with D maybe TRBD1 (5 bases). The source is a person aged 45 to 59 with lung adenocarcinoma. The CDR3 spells CASSLGQGPVF. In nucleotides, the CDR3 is TGTGCCAGCAGCTTAGGCCAGGGACCTGTTTTT. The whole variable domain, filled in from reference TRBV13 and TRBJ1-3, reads AAGVIQSPRHLIKEKRETATLKCYPIPRHDTVYWYQQGPGQDPQFLISFYEKMQSDKGSIPDRFSAQQFSDYHSELNMSSLELGDSALYFCASSLGQGPVFGEGSWLTVV.